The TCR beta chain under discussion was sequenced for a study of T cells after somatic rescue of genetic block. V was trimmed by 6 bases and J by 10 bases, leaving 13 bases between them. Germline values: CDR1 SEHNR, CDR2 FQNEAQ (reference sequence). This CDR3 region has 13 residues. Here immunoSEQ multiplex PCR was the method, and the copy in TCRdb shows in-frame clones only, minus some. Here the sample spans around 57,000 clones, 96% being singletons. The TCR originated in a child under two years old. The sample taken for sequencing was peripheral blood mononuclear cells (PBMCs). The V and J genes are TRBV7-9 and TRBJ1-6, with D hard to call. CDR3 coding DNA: TGTGCCAGCAGGGGTCAGAGAGACTCACCCCTCCACTTT. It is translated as CASRGQRDSPLHF. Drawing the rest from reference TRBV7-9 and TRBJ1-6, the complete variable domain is DTGVSQNPRHKITKRGQNVTFRCDPISEHNRLYWYRQTLGQGPEFLTYFQNEAQLEKSRLLSDRFSAERPKGSFSTLEIQRTEQGDSAMYLCASRGQRDSPLHFGNGTRLTVT.